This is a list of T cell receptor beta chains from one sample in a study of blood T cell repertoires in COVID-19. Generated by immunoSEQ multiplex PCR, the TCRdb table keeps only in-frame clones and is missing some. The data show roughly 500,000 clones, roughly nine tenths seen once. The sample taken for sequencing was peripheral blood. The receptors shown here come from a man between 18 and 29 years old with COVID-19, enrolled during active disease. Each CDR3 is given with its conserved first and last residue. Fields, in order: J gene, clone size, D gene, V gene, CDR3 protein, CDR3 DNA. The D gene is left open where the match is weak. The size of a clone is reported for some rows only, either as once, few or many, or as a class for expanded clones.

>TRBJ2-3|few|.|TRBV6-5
CASSNPGVVFGTQYF
TGTGCCAGCAGTAACCCGGGAGTGGTTTTTGGTACGCAGTATTTT
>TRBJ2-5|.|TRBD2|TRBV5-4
CASSLPGGRQETQYF
TGTGCCAGCAGCTTGCCGGGGGGTCGGCAAGAGACCCAGTACTTC
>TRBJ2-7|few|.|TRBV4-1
CASSQDRQSSYEQYF
TGCGCCAGCAGCCAAGACAGGCAGAGCTCCTACGAGCAGTACTTC
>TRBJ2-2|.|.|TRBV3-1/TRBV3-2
CASSPAGNTGELFF
TGTGCCAGCAGCCCAGCGGGGAACACCGGGGAGCTGTTTTTT
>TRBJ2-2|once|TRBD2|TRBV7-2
CASSLLRTSGTSNTGELFF
TGTGCCAGCAGCCTGCTCCGGACTAGCGGAACTTCGAACACCGGGGAGCTGTTTTTT
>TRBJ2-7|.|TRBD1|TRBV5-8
CASRSWDRGYEQYF
TGTGCCAGCAGAAGTTGGGACAGGGGCTACGAGCAGTACTTC
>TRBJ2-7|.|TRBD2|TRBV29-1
CSVEEDRGDEQYF
TGCAGCGTTGAAGAGGACCGGGGGGACGAGCAGTACTTC
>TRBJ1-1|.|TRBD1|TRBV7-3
CASSSGQPGAEAFF
TGTGCCAGCAGCTCGGGACAGCCCGGCGCTGAAGCTTTCTTT
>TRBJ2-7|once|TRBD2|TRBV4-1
CASSLPGLAGSYEQYF
TGCGCCAGCAGCCTACCCGGACTAGCGGGAAGCTACGAGCAGTACTTC
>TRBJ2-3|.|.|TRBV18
CASSTRLGRVTDTQYF
TGTGCCAGCTCAACAAGACTAGGGCGGGTTACAGATACGCAGTATTTT
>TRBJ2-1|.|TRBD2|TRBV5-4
CASSFLAGGDNEQFF
TGTGCCAGCAGCTTCCTAGCGGGGGGTGACAATGAGCAGTTCTTC
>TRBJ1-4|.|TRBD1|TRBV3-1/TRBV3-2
CASSQAPGQGYEKLFF
TGTGCCAGCAGCCAAGCTCCGGGACAGGGGTACGAAAAACTGTTTTTT
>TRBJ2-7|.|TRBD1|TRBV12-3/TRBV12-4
CASGGTGEYEQYF
TGTGCCAGCGGGGGGACAGGGGAATACGAGCAGTACTTC
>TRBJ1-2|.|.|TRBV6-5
CASSYSIAGAEGYTF
TGTGCCAGCAGTTACTCGATCGCGGGGGCGGAAGGCTACACCTTC
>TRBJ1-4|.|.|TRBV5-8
CASTLPGDEKLFF
TGTGCCAGCACCCTACCAGGGGATGAAAAACTGTTTTTT
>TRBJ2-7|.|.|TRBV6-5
CASRQTRSSYEQYF
TGTGCCAGCAGACAGACTAGGAGCTCCTACGAGCAGTACTTC
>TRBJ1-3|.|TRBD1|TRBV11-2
CASSQTGGSGNTIYF
TGTGCCAGCAGCCAGACAGGGGGTTCAGGGAACACCATATATTTT
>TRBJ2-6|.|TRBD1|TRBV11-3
CASSLWDRAGANVLTF
TGTGCCAGCAGCTTATGGGACAGGGCCGGGGCCAACGTCCTGACTTTC
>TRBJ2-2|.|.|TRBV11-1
CASSLARTVLGELFF
TGTGCCAGCAGCTTAGCCCGGACTGTATTAGGGGAGCTGTTTTTT
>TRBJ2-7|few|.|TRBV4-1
CASSQGGHYPYEQYF
TGCGCCAGCAGCCAAGGAGGACATTACCCCTACGAGCAGTACTTC
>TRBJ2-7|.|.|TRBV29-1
CSASLSSYEQYF
TGCAGCGCTTCCTTGTCCTCCTACGAGCAGTACTTC
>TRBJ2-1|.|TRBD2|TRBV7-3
CASSLPGGGSTGNEQFF
TGTGCCAGCAGCTTACCTGGAGGCGGGAGCACGGGGAATGAGCAGTTCTTC
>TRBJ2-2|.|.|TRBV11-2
CASSLGGNTGELFF
TGTGCCAGCAGCTTGGGGGGGAACACCGGGGAGCTGTTTTTT
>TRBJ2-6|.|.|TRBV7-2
CASSLSHSGANVLTF
TGTGCCAGCAGCTTATCCCACTCTGGGGCCAACGTCCTGACTTTC
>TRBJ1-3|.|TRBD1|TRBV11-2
CASSNRGFSGNTIYF
TGTGCCAGCAGCAACAGGGGCTTCTCTGGAAACACCATATATTTT
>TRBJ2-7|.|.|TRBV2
CASSPLASTYEQYF
TGTGCCAGCAGCCCTCTAGCATCCACCTACGAGCAGTACTTC
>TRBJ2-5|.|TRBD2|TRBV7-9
CASSFGGGAETQYF
TGTGCCAGCAGCTTCGGCGGGGGGGCTGAGACCCAGTACTTC
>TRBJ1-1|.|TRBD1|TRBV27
CASSSDRGNTEAFF
TGTGCCAGCAGTTCGGACAGGGGAAACACTGAAGCTTTCTTT
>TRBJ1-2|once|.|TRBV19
CASSIDIRGNYGYTF
TGTGCCAGTAGTATAGATATCAGGGGAAACTATGGCTACACCTTC
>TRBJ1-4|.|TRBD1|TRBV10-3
CAIGTGGDEKLFF
TGTGCCATCGGGACAGGGGGAGATGAAAAACTGTTTTTT
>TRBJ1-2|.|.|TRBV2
CASSENRYGYTF
TGTGCCAGCAGTGAAAACAGATATGGCTACACCTTC
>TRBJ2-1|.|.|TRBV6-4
CASSGSGNEQFF
TGTGCCAGCAGCGGTAGCGGCAATGAGCAGTTCTTC
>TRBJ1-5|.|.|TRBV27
CASSPRVGDQPQHF
TGTGCCAGCAGTCCCAGGGTGGGCGATCAGCCCCAGCATTTT
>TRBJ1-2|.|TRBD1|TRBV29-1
CSVRQGANYGYTF
TGCAGCGTACGACAGGGGGCGAACTATGGCTACACCTTC
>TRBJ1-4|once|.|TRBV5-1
CASSLAEQQKLFF
TGCGCCAGCAGCTTGGCCGAACAGCAAAAACTGTTTTTT
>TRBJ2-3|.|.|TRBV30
CAWSVGATTDTQYF
TGTGCCTGGAGTGTAGGAGCGACTACAGATACGCAGTATTTT
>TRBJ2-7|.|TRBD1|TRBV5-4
CASSTGQGSYEQYF
TGTGCCAGCAGCACTGGACAGGGATCCTACGAGCAGTACTTC
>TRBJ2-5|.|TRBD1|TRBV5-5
CASSLSDRGETQYF
TGTGCCAGCAGCTTATCGGACAGGGGGGAGACCCAGTACTTC
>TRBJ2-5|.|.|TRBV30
CAWTWTGGTQETQYF
TGTGCCTGGACTTGGACCGGCGGGACCCAAGAGACCCAGTACTTC
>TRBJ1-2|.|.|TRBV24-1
CATSDPGVRGYTF
TGTGCCACCAGTGATCCCGGGGTGAGAGGCTACACCTTC
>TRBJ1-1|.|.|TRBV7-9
CASGGELNTEAFF
TGTGCCAGCGGAGGCGAGTTGAACACTGAAGCTTTCTTT
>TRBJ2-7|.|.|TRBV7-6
CASSLGTGGGTYEQYF
TGTGCCAGCAGCTTAGGGACAGGAGGCGGGACCTACGAGCAGTACTTC
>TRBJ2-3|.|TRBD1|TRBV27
CASQKGQGPYTDTQYF
TGTGCCAGCCAGAAAGGACAGGGCCCCTACACAGATACGCAGTATTTT
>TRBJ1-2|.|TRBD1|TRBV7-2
CASSSTGGQGGGYTF
TGTGCCAGCAGCTCAACCGGGGGACAGGGGGGAGGCTACACCTTC
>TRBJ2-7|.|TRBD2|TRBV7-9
CASSTGLAGGPAYEQYF
TGTGCCAGCAGCACGGGACTAGCGGGAGGGCCGGCTTACGAGCAGTACTTC
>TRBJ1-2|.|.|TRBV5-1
CASSLDLGTNYGYTF
TGCGCCAGCAGCTTAGACCTCGGGACAAACTATGGCTACACCTTC
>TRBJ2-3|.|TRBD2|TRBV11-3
CASSSGRLGSDTQYF
TGTGCCAGCTCTAGCGGGAGGCTTGGGTCCGATACGCAGTATTTT
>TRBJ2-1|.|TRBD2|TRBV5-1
CASSLGGSSYNEQFF
TGCGCCAGCAGCTTAGGCGGGAGTTCCTACAATGAGCAGTTCTTC
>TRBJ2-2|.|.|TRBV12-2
CASRLDRMNTGELFF
TGTGCAAGTCGCTTAGACAGAATGAACACCGGGGAGCTGTTTTTT